The rows below give T cell receptor beta chains drawn from one sample of a study of shared clonotypes between healthy human individuals. The repertoire was sequenced with immunoSEQ multiplex PCR; TCRdb's copy has only in-frame clones and lacks some. This table holds about 2,200,000 clones, 93% found once. The sequenced material came from naive CD8+ T cells from PBMCs. The receptors were gathered from a man younger than 35 in good health. Some clones in this sample may be carry-over from other donors' samples. CDR3s include the opening cysteine and the closing phenylalanine or tryptophan. A D gene is named only where the DNA matches it firmly. Size is omitted from some rows. Given values are once, few, many or a class for expanded clones.

CDR3,DNA,size,D,J,V,length
CASSSHLTGRNEQFF,TGTGCCAGCAGTTCCCATTTGACAGGGAGGAATGAGCAGTTCTTC,few,NA,TRBJ2-1,TRBV27,15
CASSQIVELGDYGYTF,TGCGCCAGCAGCCAAATTGTCGAGTTGGGGGACTATGGCTACACCTTC,NA,NA,TRBJ1-2,TRBV4-3,16
CASSVTGGGYTF,TGTGCCAGCAGCGTAACGGGCGGTGGCTACACCTTC,NA,NA,TRBJ1-2,TRBV9,12
CASSPPGTEAFF,TGTGCCAGTAGTCCCCCAGGGACTGAAGCTTTCTTT,few,NA,TRBJ1-1,TRBV19,12
CASSKLQQDYEQYF,TGTGCCAGCAGCAAACTCCAACAGGATTACGAGCAGTACTTC,NA,NA,TRBJ2-7,TRBV28,14
CASSLLAGGQETQYF,TGTGCCAGCAGTTTATTAGCGGGAGGGCAAGAGACCCAGTACTTC,NA,TRBD2,TRBJ2-5,TRBV28,15
CASSQSTRGETQYF,TGTGCCAGCAGCCAATCGACTAGGGGAGAGACCCAGTACTTC,NA,NA,TRBJ2-5,TRBV4-2,14
CASSSYRGIDGYTF,TGTGCCAGCAGTTCATACAGGGGAATCGATGGCTACACCTTC,NA,TRBD1,TRBJ1-2,TRBV27,14
CASSLPDSYEQYF,TGTGCCAGCAGTTTACCGGACAGCTACGAGCAGTACTTC,NA,NA,TRBJ2-7,TRBV27,13
CASSWGTGTGYTF,TGTGCCAGCAGTTGGGGGACGGGAACTGGCTACACCTTC,NA,NA,TRBJ1-2,TRBV27,13
CASSQGASGTYEQYF,TGCGCCAGCAGCCAAGGGGCTAGTGGAACCTACGAGCAGTACTTC,once,NA,TRBJ2-7,TRBV4-3,15
CSVDPDRGRDEETQYF,TGCAGCGTTGATCCCGACAGGGGGCGGGATGAGGAGACCCAGTACTTC,NA,TRBD1,TRBJ2-5,TRBV29-1,16
CSAGRTSGNTIYF,TGCAGCGCCGGCAGGACAAGCGGAAACACCATATATTTT,once,NA,TRBJ1-3,TRBV29-1,13
CASSLWAQGNEQYF,TGTGCCAGCAGTTTATGGGCACAGGGTAACGAGCAGTACTTC,NA,NA,TRBJ2-7,TRBV27,14
CASSFLSPGGEQYF,TGTGCCAGCAGTTTTTTATCTCCGGGGGGCGAGCAGTACTTC,NA,TRBD2,TRBJ2-7,TRBV27,14
CASSLTSFGTGELFF,TGCGCCAGCAGCTTGACGAGTTTTGGGACCGGGGAGCTGTTTTTT,NA,NA,TRBJ2-2,TRBV5-1,15
CASSTSFTNWAEQYF,TGTGCCAGCAGTACGAGTTTTACCAATTGGGCCGAGCAGTACTTC,NA,NA,TRBJ2-7,TRBV28,15
CASKSSPGYEQYF,TGCGCCAGCAAAAGCAGTCCGGGCTACGAGCAGTACTTC,NA,NA,TRBJ2-7,TRBV5-1,13
CASSLHSTYEQYF,TGTGCCAGCAGCTTACACAGTACGTACGAGCAGTACTTC,NA,NA,TRBJ2-7,TRBV11-2,13
CASSRGSSYNEQFF,TGTGCCAGCAGCCGCGGGAGCTCCTACAATGAGCAGTTCTTC,NA,TRBD2,TRBJ2-1,TRBV27,14
CASSLWGRNTEAFF,TGTGCCAGCAGTTTGTGGGGGAGGAACACTGAAGCTTTCTTT,NA,NA,TRBJ1-1,TRBV27,14
CASSLTGSGANVLTF,TGCGCCAGCAGCCTAACAGGCTCTGGGGCCAACGTCCTGACTTTC,NA,NA,TRBJ2-6,TRBV5-1,15
CASSPIVPPSTGELFF,TGTGCCAGCAGTCCTATAGTACCCCCGAGCACCGGGGAGCTGTTTTTT,NA,NA,TRBJ2-2,TRBV27,16